This TCR beta chain was captured in a study of blood T cell repertoires in COVID-19. The data were produced by immunoSEQ multiplex PCR, yet TCRdb's version contains in-frame clones alone and is incomplete. The sample has fewer than 25,000 clones, more than 85% seen once. The CDR3 is made up of 14 amino acids. The germline CDR1 and CDR2 sequences are MRHNA and SNTAGT. The trim removed 4 bases at V and 6 bases at J, leaving 7 bases unmatched. Sequencing was performed on peripheral blood. The clonotype comes from a woman aged 70 to 79 with active COVID-19. The chain has TRBV6-4 and TRBJ1-1, with TRBD1 identical over 8 bases. CDR3 amino acids: CASSVDRGVAEAFF. For the CDR3, the DNA is TGTGCCAGCAGTGTTGACAGGGGAGTTGCTGAAGCTTTCTTT.